The entry below gives a single TCR beta chain sequence along with its context. Its antigen is currently unknown. The use of a sample-barcoded 5' primer and a J-beta primer mix characterized a second PCR of roughly 6 to 12 cycles. MiXCR, applied by TCRdb to the 5' RACE reads, yields one record per CDR3 protein. The table lists roughly 1.9 million distinct CDR3 sequences, 39% of them singletons. The data derive from a study of blood T cells in healthy people across ages. Study-wide results and limits: No one knew whether donors had CMV, which possibly confounded expanded clonotype changes.

Germline loops: CDR1 GTSNPN, CDR2 SVGIG (reference sequence). Between the trimmed V and J ends, which lost 0 bases and 2 bases, there was a span of 10 bases. This CDR3 has 14 amino acids. J is TRBJ2-5 and V is TRBV30; D unresolved. The receptor's source is a human donor in good health. The sample comprised blood. The CDR3 reads CAWSVRLTQETQYF. In DNA form, the CDR3 reads TGTGCCTGGAGTGTTCGTCTGACTCAAGAGACCCAGTACTTC.